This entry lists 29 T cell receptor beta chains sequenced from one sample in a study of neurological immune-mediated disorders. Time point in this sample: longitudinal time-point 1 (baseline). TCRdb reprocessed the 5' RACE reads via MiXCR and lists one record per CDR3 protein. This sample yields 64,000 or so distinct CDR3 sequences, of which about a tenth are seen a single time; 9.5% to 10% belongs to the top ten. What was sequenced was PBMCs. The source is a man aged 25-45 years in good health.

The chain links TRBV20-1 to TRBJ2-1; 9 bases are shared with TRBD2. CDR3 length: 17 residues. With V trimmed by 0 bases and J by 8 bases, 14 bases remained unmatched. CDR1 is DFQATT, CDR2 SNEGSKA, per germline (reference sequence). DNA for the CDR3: TGCAGTGCTAGAGATTTCCTTGCGCGGGAGGGCCGGGATGAGCAGTTCTTC. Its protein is CSARDFLAREGRDEQFF.

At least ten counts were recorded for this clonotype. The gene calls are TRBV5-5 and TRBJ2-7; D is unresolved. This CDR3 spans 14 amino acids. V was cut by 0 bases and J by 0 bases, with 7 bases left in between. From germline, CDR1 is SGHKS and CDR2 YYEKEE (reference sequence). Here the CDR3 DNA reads TGTGCCAGCAGCTTGGTTCTTAGCTCCTACGAGCAGTACTTC. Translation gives CASSLVLSSYEQYF.

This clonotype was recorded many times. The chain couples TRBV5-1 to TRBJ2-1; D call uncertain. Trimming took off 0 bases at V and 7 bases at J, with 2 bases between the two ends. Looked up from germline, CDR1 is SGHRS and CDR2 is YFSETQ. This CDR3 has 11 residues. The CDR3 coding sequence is TGCGCCAGCAGCTTGGATAATGAGCAGTTCTTC. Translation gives CASSLDNEQFF.

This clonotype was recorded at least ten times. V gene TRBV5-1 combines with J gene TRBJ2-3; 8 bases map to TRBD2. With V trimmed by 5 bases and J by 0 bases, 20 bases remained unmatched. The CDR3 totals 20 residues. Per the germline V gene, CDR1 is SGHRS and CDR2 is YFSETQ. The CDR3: CASRTDRPGLGNPSTDTQYF. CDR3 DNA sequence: TGCGCCAGCAGAACCGACAGACCGGGACTAGGGAATCCTAGCACAGATACGCAGTATTTT.

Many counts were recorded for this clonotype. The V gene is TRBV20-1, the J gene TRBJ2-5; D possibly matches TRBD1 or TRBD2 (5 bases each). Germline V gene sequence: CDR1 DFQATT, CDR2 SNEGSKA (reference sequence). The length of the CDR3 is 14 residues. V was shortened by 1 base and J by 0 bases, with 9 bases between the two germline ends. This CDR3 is CSARGGRDQETQYF. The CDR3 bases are TGCAGTGCTAGAGGGGGACGGGACCAAGAGACCCAGTACTTC.

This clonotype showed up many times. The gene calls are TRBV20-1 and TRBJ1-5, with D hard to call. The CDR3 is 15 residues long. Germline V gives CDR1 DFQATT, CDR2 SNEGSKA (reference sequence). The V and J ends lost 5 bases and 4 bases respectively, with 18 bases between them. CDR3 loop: CSADIQPRTNQPQHF. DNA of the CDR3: TGCAGTGCTGACATTCAGCCCCGGACTAATCAGCCCCAGCATTTT.

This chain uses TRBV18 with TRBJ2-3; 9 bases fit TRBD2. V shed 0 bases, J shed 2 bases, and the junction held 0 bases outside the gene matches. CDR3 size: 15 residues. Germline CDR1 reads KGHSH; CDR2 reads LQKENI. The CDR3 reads CASSPPGLATDTQYF. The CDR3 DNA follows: TGTGCCAGCTCACCACCGGGACTAGCCACAGATACGCAGTATTTT.

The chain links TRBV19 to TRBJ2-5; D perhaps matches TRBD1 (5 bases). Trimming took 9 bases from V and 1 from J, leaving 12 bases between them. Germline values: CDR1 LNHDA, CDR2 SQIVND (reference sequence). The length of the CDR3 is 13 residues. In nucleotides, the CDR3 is TGTGCCAGCAGTCGGCAGGGCCAAGAGACCCAGTACTTC. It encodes CASSRQGQETQYF.

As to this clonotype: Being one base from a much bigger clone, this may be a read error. The CDR3 loop is CASSRTGVNEKLFF. CDR3 in DNA: TGTGCCAGCAGCCGGACAGGGGTGAATGAAAAACTGTTTTTT. This chain uses TRBV7-2 with TRBJ1-4, with 9 bases lining up with TRBD1. CDR1 and CDR2 from the germline V gene are SGHTA and FQGNSA. V lost 5 bases, J lost 5 bases, and 3 bases stayed unmatched. This CDR3 contains 14 residues. The entire variable domain, with the rest obtained from reference TRBV7-2 and TRBJ1-4, is as follows: GAGVSQSPSNKVTEKGKDVELRCDPISGHTALYWYRQSLGQGLEFLIYFQGNSAPDKSGLPSDRFSAERTGGSVSTLTIQRTQQEDSAVYLCASSRTGVNEKLFFGSGTQLSVL.

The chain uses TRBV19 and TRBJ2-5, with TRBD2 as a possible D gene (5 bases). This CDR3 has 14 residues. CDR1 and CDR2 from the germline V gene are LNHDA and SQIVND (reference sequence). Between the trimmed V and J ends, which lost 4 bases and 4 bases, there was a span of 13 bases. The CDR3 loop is CASSSGPKGETQYF. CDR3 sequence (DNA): TGTGCCAGTAGTAGCGGGCCCAAAGGAGAGACCCAGTACTTC.

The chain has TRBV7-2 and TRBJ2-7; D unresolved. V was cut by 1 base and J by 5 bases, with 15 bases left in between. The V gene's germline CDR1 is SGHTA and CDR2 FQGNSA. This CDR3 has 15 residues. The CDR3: CASSLEWASRHEQYF. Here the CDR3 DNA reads TGTGCCAGCAGCTTAGAGTGGGCGTCTCGGCACGAGCAGTACTTC.

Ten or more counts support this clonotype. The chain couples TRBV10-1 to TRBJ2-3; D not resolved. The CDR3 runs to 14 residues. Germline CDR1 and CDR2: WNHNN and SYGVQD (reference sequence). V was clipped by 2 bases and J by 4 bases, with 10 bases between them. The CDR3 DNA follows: TGCGCCAGCAGTGAGGGCTTGGTCGCAGATACGCAGTATTTT. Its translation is CASSEGLVADTQYF.

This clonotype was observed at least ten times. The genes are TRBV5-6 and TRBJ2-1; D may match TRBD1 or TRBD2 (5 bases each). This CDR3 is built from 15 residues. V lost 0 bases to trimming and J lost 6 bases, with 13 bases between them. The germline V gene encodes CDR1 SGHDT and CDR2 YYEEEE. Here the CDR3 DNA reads TGTGCCAGCAGCTTGGACGACCAGAGGGGCAATGAGCAGTTCTTC. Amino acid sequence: CASSLDDQRGNEQFF.

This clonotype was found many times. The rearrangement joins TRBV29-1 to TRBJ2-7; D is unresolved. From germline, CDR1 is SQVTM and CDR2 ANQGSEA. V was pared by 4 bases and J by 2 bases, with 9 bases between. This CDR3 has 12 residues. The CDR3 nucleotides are TGCAGCGTTGTGGCAGCACCCTACGAGCAGTACTTC. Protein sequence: CSVVAAPYEQYF.

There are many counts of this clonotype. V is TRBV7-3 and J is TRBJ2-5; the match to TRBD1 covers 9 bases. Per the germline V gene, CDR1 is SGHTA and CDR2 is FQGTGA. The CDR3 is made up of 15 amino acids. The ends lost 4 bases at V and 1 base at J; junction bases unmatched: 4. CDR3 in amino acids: CASSSSTGGQETQYF. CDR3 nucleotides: TGTGCCAGCAGCTCCTCGACAGGGGGCCAAGAGACCCAGTACTTC.

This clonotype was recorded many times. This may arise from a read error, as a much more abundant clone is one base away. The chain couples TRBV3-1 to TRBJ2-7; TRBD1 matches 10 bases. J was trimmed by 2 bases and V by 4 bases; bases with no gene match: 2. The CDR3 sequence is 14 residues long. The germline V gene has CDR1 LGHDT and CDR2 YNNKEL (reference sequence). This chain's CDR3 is CASSRDRGPYEQYF. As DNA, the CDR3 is TGTGCCAGCAGCCGGGACAGGGGACCCTACGAGCAGTACTTC.

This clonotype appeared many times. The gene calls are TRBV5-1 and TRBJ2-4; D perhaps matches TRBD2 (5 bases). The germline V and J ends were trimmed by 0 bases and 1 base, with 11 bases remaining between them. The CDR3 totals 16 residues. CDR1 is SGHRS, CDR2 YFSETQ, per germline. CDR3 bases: TGCGCCAGCAGCTTGGATACCGGGGTTGCCAAAAACATTCAGTACTTC. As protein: CASSLDTGVAKNIQYF.

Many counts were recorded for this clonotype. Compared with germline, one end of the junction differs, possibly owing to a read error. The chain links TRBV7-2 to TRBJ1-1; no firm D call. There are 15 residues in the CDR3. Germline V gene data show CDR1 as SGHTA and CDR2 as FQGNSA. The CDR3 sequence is CASNLGSGSDTEAFF. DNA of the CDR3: TGTGCCAGCAACTTAGGGTCGGGGTCGGACACTGAAGCTTTCTTT.

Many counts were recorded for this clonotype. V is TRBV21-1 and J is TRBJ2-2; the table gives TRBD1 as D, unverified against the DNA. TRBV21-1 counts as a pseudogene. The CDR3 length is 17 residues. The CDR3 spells CASSNLKGDVNTGELFF. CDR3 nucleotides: TGTGCCAGCAGCAATCTAAAAGGGGATGTGAACACCGGGGAGCTGTTTTTT.

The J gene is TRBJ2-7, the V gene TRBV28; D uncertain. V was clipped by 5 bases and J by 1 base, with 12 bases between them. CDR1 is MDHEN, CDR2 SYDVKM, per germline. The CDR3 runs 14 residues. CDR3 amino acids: CASSETLDSYEQYF. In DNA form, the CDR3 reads TGTGCCAGCAGTGAAACACTGGATTCCTACGAGCAGTACTTC.

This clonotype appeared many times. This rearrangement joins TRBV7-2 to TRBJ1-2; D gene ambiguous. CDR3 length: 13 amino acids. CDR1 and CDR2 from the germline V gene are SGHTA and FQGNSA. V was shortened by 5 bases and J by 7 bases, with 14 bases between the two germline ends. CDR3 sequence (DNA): TGTGCCAGCAGCCCAGCAGTCACCGCTGGCTACACCTTC. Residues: CASSPAVTAGYTF.

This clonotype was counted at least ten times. The CDR3 region is CSARDRPGQSNEKLFF. The DNA of the CDR3 is TGCAGTGCTAGAGACCGACCGGGACAGTCTAATGAAAAACTGTTTTTT. The chain is built from TRBV20-1 and TRBJ1-4; 7 bases match TRBD1. With 0 bases clipped from V and 3 bases from J, the junction kept 7 bases outside the gene matches. This CDR3 comprises 16 residues. Per germline, CDR1 DFQATT and CDR2 SNEGSKA (reference sequence).

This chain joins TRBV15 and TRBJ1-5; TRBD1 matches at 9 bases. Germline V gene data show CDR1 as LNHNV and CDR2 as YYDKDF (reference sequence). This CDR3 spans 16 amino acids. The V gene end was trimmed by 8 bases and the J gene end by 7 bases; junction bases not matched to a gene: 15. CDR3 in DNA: TGTGCCACCCTCCCCGGGACAGGGCATCTGAGGCAGCCCCAGCATTTT. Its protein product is CATLPGTGHLRQPQHF.

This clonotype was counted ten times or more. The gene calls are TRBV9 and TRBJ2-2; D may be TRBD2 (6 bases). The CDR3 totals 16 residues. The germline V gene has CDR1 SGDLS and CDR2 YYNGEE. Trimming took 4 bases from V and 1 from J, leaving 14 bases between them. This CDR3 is CASSSRGGQNTGELFF. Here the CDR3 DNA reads TGTGCCAGCAGCTCGAGGGGAGGTCAGAACACCGGGGAGCTGTTTTTT.

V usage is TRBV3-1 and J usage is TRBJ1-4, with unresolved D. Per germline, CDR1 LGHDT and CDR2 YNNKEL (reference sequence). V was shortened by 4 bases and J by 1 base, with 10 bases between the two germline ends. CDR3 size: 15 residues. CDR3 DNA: TGTGCCAGCAGCCGTTGGAGTGTAACTAATGAAAAACTGTTTTTT. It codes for CASSRWSVTNEKLFF.

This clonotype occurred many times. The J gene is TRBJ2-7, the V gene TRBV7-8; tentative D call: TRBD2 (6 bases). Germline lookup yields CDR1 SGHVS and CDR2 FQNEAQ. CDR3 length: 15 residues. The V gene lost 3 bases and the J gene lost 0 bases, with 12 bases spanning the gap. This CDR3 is CASSFPSGPSYEQYF. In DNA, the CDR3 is TGTGCCAGCAGCTTTCCCAGCGGGCCCTCCTACGAGCAGTACTTC.

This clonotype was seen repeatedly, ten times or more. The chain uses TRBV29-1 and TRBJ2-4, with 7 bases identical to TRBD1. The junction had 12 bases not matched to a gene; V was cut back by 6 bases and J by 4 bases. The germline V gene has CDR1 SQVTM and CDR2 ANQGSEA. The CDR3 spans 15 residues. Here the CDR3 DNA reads TGCAGCGTCGAGCGGTGGGACAGCTTAAAAAACATTCAGTACTTC. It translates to CSVERWDSLKNIQYF.

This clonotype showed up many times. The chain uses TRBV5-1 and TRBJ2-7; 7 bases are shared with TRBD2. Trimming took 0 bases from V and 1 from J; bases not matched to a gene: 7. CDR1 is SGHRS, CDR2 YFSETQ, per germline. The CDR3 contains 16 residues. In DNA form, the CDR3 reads TGCGCCAGCAGCTTGGAACCTAGCGGAAATTCCTACGAGCAGTACTTC. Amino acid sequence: CASSLEPSGNSYEQYF.

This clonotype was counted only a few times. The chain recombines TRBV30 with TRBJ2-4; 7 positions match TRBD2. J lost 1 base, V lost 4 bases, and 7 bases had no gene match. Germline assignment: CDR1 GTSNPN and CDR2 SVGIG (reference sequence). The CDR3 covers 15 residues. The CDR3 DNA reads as TGTGCCTGGACCCCCCGGGGGGAGGCCAAAAACATTCAGTACTTC. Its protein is CAWTPRGEAKNIQYF. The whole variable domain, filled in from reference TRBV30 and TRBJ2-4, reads SQTIHQWPATLVQPVGSPLSLECTVEGTSNPNLYWYRQAAGRGLQLLFYSVGIGQISSEVPQNLSASRPQDRQFILSSKKLLLSDSGFYLCAWTPRGEAKNIQYFGAGTRLSVL.